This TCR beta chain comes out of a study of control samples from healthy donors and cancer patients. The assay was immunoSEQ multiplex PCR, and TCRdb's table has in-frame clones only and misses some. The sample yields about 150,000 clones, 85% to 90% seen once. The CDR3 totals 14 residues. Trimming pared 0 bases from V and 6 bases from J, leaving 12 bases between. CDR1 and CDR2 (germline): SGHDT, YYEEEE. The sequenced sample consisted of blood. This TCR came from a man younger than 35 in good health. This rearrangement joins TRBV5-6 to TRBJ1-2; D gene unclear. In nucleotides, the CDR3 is TGTGCCAGCAGCTTGGGTGGAGAGGCAAATGGCTACACCTTC. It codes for CASSLGGEANGYTF. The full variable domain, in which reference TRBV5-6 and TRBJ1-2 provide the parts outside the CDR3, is DAGVTQSPTHLIKTRGQQVTLRCSPKSGHDTVSWYQQALGQGPQFIFQYYEEEERQRGNFPDRFSGHQFPNYSSELNVNALLLGDSALYLCASSLGGEANGYTFGSGTRLTVV.